Reported below is one T cell receptor (beta chain). Assay: immunoSEQ multiplex PCR; the TCRdb copy retains only in-frame clones and omits some. Among about 140,000 clones listed, approximately 86% were seen once. V lost 4 bases and J 7 bases, leaving 13 bases between the germline ends. The germline gives CDR1 ENHRY, CDR2 SYGVKD. The CDR3 is 13 amino acids. The record originates from a study of control samples from healthy donors and cancer patients. The TCR comes from a woman aged 25 to 39 in good health. This sequence joins TRBV10-3 and TRBJ1-1; a weak D match, TRBD1 (5 bases). The sample was blood. DNA for the CDR3: TGTGCCATCAGTGGGGTTGGGGCGCTTGAAGCTTTCTTT. Translating it yields CAISGVGALEAFF.